Included here is one TCR beta chain sequence, with context. It was with random hexamers that 0.5 to 1 ug RNA was reverse transcribed. The immunoSEQ assay covered 54 Vbeta and 13 Jbeta segments for CDR3. TCRdb itself ran the immunoSEQ multiplex PCR reads through MiXCR, one entry per CDR3 protein. The table has tens of thousands of distinct CDR3 sequences, 85% to 95% seen once; the top ten hold 0.3%. The CDR3 length is 16 residues. The data originate from a study of CD8 T cells in Susac syndrome. The chain uses TRBV21-1 and TRBJ2-3; TRBD1 was called by the table and not checked on the DNA. TRBV21-1 is a pseudogene locus. The source is a human donor with Susac syndrome. Sequencing was carried out using CD4+ T cells from PBMCs. CDR3 nucleotides: TGTGCCAGCAGCTTAAAAGGCGCACGGGCCAGGGATACGCAGTATTTT. As protein: CASSLKGARARDTQYF.